This TCR beta chain was recorded in a study of T-cell reconstitution after alpha-beta-depleted transplantation in children (dated by TCRdb to 2015 to 2016). Regarding the research as a whole: Using TCR repertoire profiling, the study followed T-cell immune reconstitution in a quantitative way in children after TCRalphabeta/CD19-depleted allogeneic hematopoietic cell transplantation. Broad study findings and their caveats: Apparently early alphabetaT-cell count recovery about two months after transplant reportedly relied on only several hundred rapidly expanded clones derived from non-depleted graft cells. The frequencies of hyperexpanded clones fell over the following months, and after one year, T-cell counts and TCRbeta diversity were mostly attributed to newly produced T cells. In some patients, the high TCRbeta diversity seen at day 60 was put down to recipient T cells and intrathymic progenitors that had survived conditioning.

Measured from the cysteine to the phenylalanine, the CDR3 is 13 residues long. Of the read, only the CDR3 DNA is kept; its 39 bases are in frame from base 1. Looking up the germline V gene (reference sequence) yields CDR1 SSHAT and CDR2 FNYEAQ. Libraries came from PCR. The run used an Illumina HiSeq 2500. To normalize quantification of the TCRbeta repertoire, the TCR libraries were built with molecular barcoding that relied on unique molecular identifiers. TCRdb reprocessed the public reads (quality trimming at Q25 with fastp, clone calling with MiXCR) and kept in-frame beta chains. CDR3 protein duplicates are merged, each entry listing the most common genes and DNA. Across this sample there are 700,000 to 950,000 distinct CDR3 sequences, with roughly 15% seen only once. The top ten constitute roughly 4.8% of the sample. The treatment or condition label corresponds to: allogeneic hematopoietic cell transplantation with graft depleted of TCRalphabeta T cells and CD19 B cells. The children who served as transplant recipients had been given grafts of TCRalphabeta/CD19-depleted allogeneic hematopoietic cells.

Regarding this clonotype: Its specific antigen is unknown. A junction end diverges from the germline sequence, so it may reflect a read error.

The receptor was derived from a male patient under 18 who had a stem cell transplant for acute lymphoblastic leukemia, so the T cells may come from the graft donor. This material consisted of PBMCs, mostly from graft donor cells, taken 360 days after TCRalphabeta/CD19-depleted stem cell transplant. The chain was built from TRBV7-7 and TRBJ2-1; TRBD1 agrees with 7 junctional bases. The nucleotides read TGTGCCTGCAGCTCCCCAGGGGGCAATGAGCAGTTCTTC. This encodes CACSSPGGNEQFF.